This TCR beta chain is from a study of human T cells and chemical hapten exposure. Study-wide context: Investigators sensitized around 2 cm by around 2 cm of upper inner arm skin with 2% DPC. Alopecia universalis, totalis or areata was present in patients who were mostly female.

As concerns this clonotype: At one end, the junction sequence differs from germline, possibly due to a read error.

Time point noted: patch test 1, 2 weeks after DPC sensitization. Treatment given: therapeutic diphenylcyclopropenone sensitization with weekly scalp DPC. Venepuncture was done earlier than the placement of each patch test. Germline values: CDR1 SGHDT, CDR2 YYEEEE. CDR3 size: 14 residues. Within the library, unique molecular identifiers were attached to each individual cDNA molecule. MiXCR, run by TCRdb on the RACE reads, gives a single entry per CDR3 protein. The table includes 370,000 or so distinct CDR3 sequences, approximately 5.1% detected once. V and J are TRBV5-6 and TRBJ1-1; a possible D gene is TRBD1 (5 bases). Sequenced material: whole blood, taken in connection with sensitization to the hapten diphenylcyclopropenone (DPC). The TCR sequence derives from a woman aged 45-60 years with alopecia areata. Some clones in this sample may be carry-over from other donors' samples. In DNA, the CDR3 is TGTGTCAGCAGCTGGGGACGGCCGAACACTGAAGCTTTCTTT. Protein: CVSSWGRPNTEAFF.